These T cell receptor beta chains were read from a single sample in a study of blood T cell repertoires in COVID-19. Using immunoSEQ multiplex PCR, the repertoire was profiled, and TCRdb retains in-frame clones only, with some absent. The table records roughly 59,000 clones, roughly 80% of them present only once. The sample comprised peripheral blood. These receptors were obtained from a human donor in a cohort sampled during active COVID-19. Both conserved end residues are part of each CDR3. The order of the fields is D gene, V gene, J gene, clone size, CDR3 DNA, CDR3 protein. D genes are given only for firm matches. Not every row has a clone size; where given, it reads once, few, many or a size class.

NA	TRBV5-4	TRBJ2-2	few	TGTGCCAGCAGCCTTCCCGGGGGTGACACCGGGGAGCTGTTTTTT	CASSLPGGDTGELFF
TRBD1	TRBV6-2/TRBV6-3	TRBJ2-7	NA	TGTGCCAGCAGTCATATACCGGGACAGGGTTCCGAGCAGTACTTC	CASSHIPGQGSEQYF
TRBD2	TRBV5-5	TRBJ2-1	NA	TGTGCCAGCAGCCCGGGACTAGCGGGATTCAATGAGCAGTTCTTC	CASSPGLAGFNEQFF
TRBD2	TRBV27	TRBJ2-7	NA	TGTGCCAGCACCCGACTAGCGGGAGGGGTCTCCTACGAGCAGTACTTC	CASTRLAGGVSYEQYF
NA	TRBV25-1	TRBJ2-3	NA	TGTGCCAGCAGTGAATTAGTGCTAGCGATGACAGATACGCAGTATTTT	CASSELVLAMTDTQYF
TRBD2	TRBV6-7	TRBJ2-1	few	TGTGCCAGCATCCGCGGGAGTTACAATGAGCAGTTCTTC	CASIRGSYNEQFF
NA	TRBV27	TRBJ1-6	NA	TGTGCCAGCACCAGGAGGGCGGACGGAACTAATTCACCCCTCCACTTT	CASTRRADGTNSPLHF
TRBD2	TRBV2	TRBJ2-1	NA	TGTGCCAGCACGGGGACTAGCGGTCTGAGCTCCTACAATGAGCAGTTCTTC	CASTGTSGLSSYNEQFF
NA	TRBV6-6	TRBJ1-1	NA	TGTGCCAGCAGTTCAGGGAACACTGAAGCTTTCTTT	CASSSGNTEAFF
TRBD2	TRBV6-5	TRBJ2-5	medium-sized	TGTGCCAGCAGTTCCTTTCTAGCGGGAGTTCAAGAGACCCAGTACTTC	CASSSFLAGVQETQYF
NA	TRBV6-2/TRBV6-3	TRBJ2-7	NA	TGTGCCAGCAGTTACCGGGACTCCTACGAGCAGTACTTC	CASSYRDSYEQYF